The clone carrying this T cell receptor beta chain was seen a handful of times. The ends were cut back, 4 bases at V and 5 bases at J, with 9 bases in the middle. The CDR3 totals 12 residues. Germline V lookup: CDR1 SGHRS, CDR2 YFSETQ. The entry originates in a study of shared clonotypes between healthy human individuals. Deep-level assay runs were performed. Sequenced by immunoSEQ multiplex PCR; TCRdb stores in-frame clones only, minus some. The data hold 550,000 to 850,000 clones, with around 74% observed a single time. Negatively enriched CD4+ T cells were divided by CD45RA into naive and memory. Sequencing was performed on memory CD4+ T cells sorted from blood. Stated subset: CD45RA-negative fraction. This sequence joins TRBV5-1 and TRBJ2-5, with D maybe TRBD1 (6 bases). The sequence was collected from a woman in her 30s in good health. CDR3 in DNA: TGCGCCAGCAGCGAAACAGGGGAGACCCAGTACTTC. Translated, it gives CASSETGETQYF.